Below are 27 T cell receptor beta chains sequenced from a single sample in a study of radiotherapy plus CTLA-4 blockade in lung cancer. Assay: immunoSEQ multiplex PCR; the TCRdb copy retains only in-frame clones and omits some. The sample holds 55,000 to 65,000 clones, about 72% seen once. The specimen was peripheral blood, collected from a patient treated with radiotherapy plus ipilimumab. The receptors derive from a human donor with non-small cell lung cancer who had a complete response to radiotherapy plus ipilimumab.

The genes are TRBV7-3 and TRBJ2-2; D unresolved. This CDR3 has 12 amino acids. V gave up 1 base and J gave up 7 bases, with 4 bases separating them. Germline loops: CDR1 SGHTA, CDR2 FQGTGA. The CDR3 here is CASSLIGGELFF. CDR3 DNA: TGTGCCAGCAGCTTAATCGGCGGGGAGCTGTTTTTT.

The V and J genes are TRBV6-6 and TRBJ2-5; 15 bases are a match to TRBD2. V shed 6 bases and J 7 bases; nucleotides not matched to a gene: 9. Germline assignment: CDR1 MNHNY and CDR2 SVGAGI (reference sequence). This CDR3 spans 16 amino acids. The DNA of the CDR3 is TGTGCCAGCAGCACAGGACTAGCGGGAGGGCCCGGGACCCAGTACTTC. As protein: CASSTGLAGGPGTQYF.

The chain recombines TRBV28 with TRBJ2-3; 9 bases are shared with TRBD1. J lost 5 bases, V lost 5 bases, and 5 bases had no gene match. The CDR3 is made up of 14 amino acids. Germline V gene lookup returns CDR1 MDHEN and CDR2 SYDVKM. CDR3 nucleotide sequence: TGTGCCAGCAGTCAGGACAGGGGAGTAGATACGCAGTATTTT. Translation gives CASSQDRGVDTQYF.

This clone was seen a handful of times. This chain uses TRBV7-9 with TRBJ2-7, with TRBD1 matching 11 bases. The V segment lost 4 bases and the J segment 1 base; nucleotides outside the gene matches: 6. The CDR3 is 16 residues long. CDR1 and CDR2 from the germline V gene are SEHNR and FQNEAQ (reference sequence). CDR3 sequence: CASSSPGQGVSYEQYF. In nucleotides, the CDR3 is TGTGCCAGCAGCTCACCGGGACAGGGGGTTTCCTACGAGCAGTACTTC.

The genes are TRBV27 and TRBJ2-7, with a weak D call TRBD1 (6 bases). Looked up from germline, CDR1 is MNHEY and CDR2 is SMNVEV (reference sequence). The V end was cut by 4 bases, the J end by 2 bases, with 9 bases between. This CDR3 spans 13 amino acids. DNA for the CDR3: TGTGCCAGCAGTTCACAGGGTCCCTACGAGCAGTACTTC. Amino acids: CASSSQGPYEQYF.

This clone came up a few times. V is TRBV6-1 and J is TRBJ2-5, with 8 bases that match TRBD2. Germline loops: CDR1 MNHNS, CDR2 SASEGT. This CDR3 is 16 amino acids long. Trimming cost V 2 bases and J 7 bases; bases outside gene matches: 12. CDR3 region: CASSEIMVAGSATQYF. The CDR3 nucleotides are TGTGCCAGCAGTGAAATTATGGTAGCGGGATCTGCGACCCAGTACTTC.

The V call is TRBV2, the J call TRBJ1-5; TRBD1 is a possible D gene (6 bases). V gave up 4 bases and J gave up 0 bases, with 7 bases separating them. CDR1 SNHLY and CDR2 FYNNEI come from the germline V gene. This CDR3 comprises 14 residues. CDR3 sequence: CASSARGSNQPQHF. The CDR3 DNA reads as TGTGCCAGCAGTGCCAGGGGTAGCAATCAGCCCCAGCATTTT.

This chain links TRBV5-1 with TRBJ2-7; D not certain. The CDR3 loop spans 16 amino acids. Trimming left V 0 bases short and J 0 bases short, with 13 bases between. Looked up from germline, CDR1 is SGHRS and CDR2 is YFSETQ. CDR3 bases: TGCGCCAGCAGCTTGGCAGGATACCCTTACTCCTACGAGCAGTACTTC. Its translation: CASSLAGYPYSYEQYF.

The gene calls are TRBV15 and TRBJ1-2, with 7 bases that match TRBD1. The J segment lost 7 bases and the V segment lost 2 bases, leaving 16 bases of the junction unmatched. The CDR3 length is 17 residues. The germline V gene encodes CDR1 LNHNV and CDR2 YYDKDF (reference sequence). CDR3 coding DNA: TGTGCCACCAGCAGACCGACAGGGCTTTATGAAACGGGTGGCTACACCTTC. Translating gives CATSRPTGLYETGGYTF.

This clone is judged medium-sized. V gene TRBV7-9 combines with J gene TRBJ2-7, with unresolved D. The V and J ends lost 5 bases and 6 bases respectively, with 11 bases between them. This CDR3 comprises 12 residues. CDR1 is SEHNR and CDR2 is FQNEAQ in the germline V gene (reference sequence). CDR3 DNA: TGTGCCAGCAGCATGAGCTCGGGCGAGCAGTACTTC. Translating it yields CASSMSSGEQYF.

CDR3 coding DNA: TGTGCCTGGAGTCTCCGGACAGGGGATTCACCCCTCCACTTT. Residues: CAWSLRTGDSPLHF. This rearrangement joins TRBV30 to TRBJ1-6; 9 bases are a match to TRBD1. CDR3 length: 14 residues. CDR1 and CDR2 (germline): GTSNPN, SVGIG (reference sequence). The V segment lost 2 bases and the J segment 8 bases; nucleotides outside the gene matches: 4.

The V and J genes are TRBV6-6 and TRBJ1-5; 7 bases agree with TRBD1. The CDR3 consists of 15 residues. Germline trimming cut 10 bases from V and 0 bases from J; bases unmatched to any gene: 9. CDR1 and CDR2 (germline): MNHNY, SVGAGI (reference sequence). CDR3 sequence (DNA): TGTGCCACCCGCACAGGGACAGCTAGCAATCAGCCCCAGCATTTT. This translates into CATRTGTASNQPQHF.

The J gene is TRBJ2-4, the V gene TRBV7-9, with 7 bases fitting TRBD1. This CDR3 contains 14 residues. The germline V gene has CDR1 SEHNR and CDR2 FQNEAQ (reference sequence). Unmatched junction bases numbered 6, after V lost 2 bases and J lost 8 bases. CDR3 sequence: CASSLLTGRDIQYF. The CDR3 region has the DNA TGTGCCAGCAGCTTATTGACAGGGAGAGACATTCAGTACTTC.

In its sample, this clone was seen once. The chain has TRBV5-1 and TRBJ1-2; 7 nucleotides line up with TRBD1. The CDR3 loop spans 14 amino acids. CDR1 and CDR2 (germline): SGHRS, YFSETQ. J gave up 3 bases and V 3 bases, and 5 bases lay outside the gene matches. CDR3 loop: CASSSAGGHYGYTF. The DNA of the CDR3 is TGCGCCAGCAGCTCGGCAGGGGGACACTATGGCTACACCTTC. Drawing the rest from reference TRBV5-1 and TRBJ1-2, the complete variable domain is KAGVTQTPRYLIKTRGQQVTLSCSPISGHRSVSWYQQTPGQGLQFLFEYFSETQRNKGNFPGRFSGRQFSNSRSEMNVSTLELGDSALYLCASSSAGGHYGYTFGSGTRLTVV.

This rearrangement joins TRBV28 to TRBJ1-6; D gene ambiguous. V was pared by 11 bases and J by 3 bases, with 14 bases between. CDR3 length: 14 amino acids. Germline assignment: CDR1 MDHEN and CDR2 SYDVKM. The CDR3 here is CAVGGLVYNSPLHF. The CDR3 bases are TGTGCCGTCGGAGGGCTAGTCTATAATTCACCCCTCCACTTT. The full variable domain, its missing parts supplied by reference TRBV28 and TRBJ1-6, is DVKVTQSSRYLVKRTGEKVFLECVQDMDHENMFWYRQDPGLGLRLIYFSYDVKMKEKGDIPEGYSVSREKKERFSLILESASTNQTSMYLCAVGGLVYNSPLHFGNGTRLTVT.

This sequence joins TRBV5-4 and TRBJ1-3; no definite D call. Germline V gives CDR1 SGHNT, CDR2 YYREEE (reference sequence). The CDR3 consists of 15 residues. Trimming removed 0 bases from V and 4 bases from J, with 11 bases in between. The CDR3 sequence: CASSLDLGGGNTIYF. The CDR3 nucleotides are TGTGCCAGCAGCTTGGATCTGGGAGGAGGAAACACCATATATTTT. Together with reference TRBV5-4 and TRBJ1-3, the CDR3 gives the full variable domain: ETGVTQSPTHLIKTRGQQVTLRCSSQSGHNTVSWYQQALGQGPQFIFQYYREEENGRGNFPPRFSGLQFPNYSSELNVNALELDDSALYLCASSLDLGGGNTIYFGEGSWLTVV.

This chain links TRBV7-2 with TRBJ1-2; a possible D gene is TRBD1 (6 bases). V was shortened by 6 bases and J by 1 base, with 18 bases between the two germline ends. There are 16 residues in the CDR3. Looked up from germline, CDR1 is SGHTA and CDR2 is FQGNSA. The CDR3 reads CASRALTGKYNYGYTF. CDR3 DNA: TGTGCCAGCAGAGCCCTTACAGGGAAATATAACTATGGCTACACCTTC.

CDR3 sequence reads: CASSLVGTGAYEQYF. The CDR3 DNA reads TGTGCCAGCAGCTTAGTGGGTACAGGGGCCTACGAGCAGTACTTC. The chain employs TRBV7-6 and TRBJ2-7; 7 nucleotides align to TRBD1. This CDR3 contains 15 residues. V gave up 1 base and J gave up 2 bases; unmatched junction bases: 5. The germline CDR1 and CDR2 sequences are SGHVS and FNYEAQ.

This clone was recorded a few times. This sequence joins TRBV7-9 and TRBJ2-7; 7 nucleotides align to TRBD2. Unmatched junction bases numbered 12, after V lost 0 bases and J lost 7 bases. CDR1 and CDR2 from the germline V gene are SEHNR and FQNEAQ (reference sequence). The CDR3 covers 16 residues. The CDR3 protein is CASSLAIGGVSREQYF. CDR3 nucleotide sequence: TGTGCCAGCAGCTTAGCAATTGGGGGGGTTTCGAGAGAGCAGTACTTC.

The chain couples TRBV9 to TRBJ2-5; 7 bases match TRBD1. The CDR3 spans 16 residues. Germline CDR1 SGDLS, CDR2 YYNGEE. The trim removed 2 bases at V and 4 bases at J, leaving 11 bases unmatched. CDR3 in amino acids: CASSVEGQAPTETQYF. The DNA for the CDR3 is TGTGCCAGCAGCGTGGAAGGACAGGCCCCGACAGAGACCCAGTACTTC. Based on the CDR3 plus reference TRBV9 and TRBJ2-5, the full variable domain is DSGVTQTPKHLITATGQRVTLRCSPRSGDLSVYWYQQSLDQGLQFLIQYYNGEERAKGNILERFSAQQFPDLHSELNLSSLELGDSALYFCASSVEGQAPTETQYFGPGTRLLVL.

The table lists this clone with many counts. The chain couples TRBV6-5 to TRBJ1-5; 9 nucleotides agree with TRBD1. V shed 6 bases and J 4 bases; nucleotides not matched to a gene: 7. CDR3 length equals 15 residues. Germline V gene data show CDR1 as MNHEY and CDR2 as SVGAGI. The chain's CDR3 is CASRNTGGRNQPQHF. The CDR3 DNA reads as TGTGCCAGCAGAAACACAGGGGGCCGAAATCAGCCCCAGCATTTT.

The CDR3 reads CASSPRQGTDTQYF. The CDR3 DNA reads TGTGCCAGCAGTCCCCGACAGGGCACAGATACGCAGTATTTT. V is TRBV6-1 and J is TRBJ2-3, with D possibly being TRBD1 (6 bases). V shed 5 bases and J shed 1 base, with 10 bases lying between them. CDR1 and CDR2 (germline): MNHNS, SASEGT. The CDR3 consists of 14 residues.

The rearrangement links TRBV10-3 to TRBJ2-7; 10 positions match TRBD2. The CDR3 length is 14 residues. V shed 6 bases, J shed 3 bases, and the junction held 5 bases outside the gene matches. Germline CDR1 ENHRY, CDR2 SYGVKD. The CDR3 loop reads CAISRLAGDYEQYF. CDR3 sequence (DNA): TGTGCCATCAGCCGACTAGCGGGTGACTACGAGCAGTACTTC.

The rearrangement uses TRBV11-3 and TRBJ2-1; 9 bases fit TRBD2. CDR1 and CDR2 from the germline V gene are SGHNT and YENEEA. J gave up 7 bases and V 2 bases, and 6 bases lay outside the gene matches. The CDR3 contains 15 residues. CDR3 amino acids: CASSLMRGGRNEQFF. CDR3 sequence (DNA): TGTGCCAGCAGCTTAATGCGGGGGGGCCGGAATGAGCAGTTCTTC.

The genes are TRBV29-1 and TRBJ2-2; possible D gene TRBD1, 6 bases. Trimming pared 5 bases from V and 1 base from J, leaving 8 bases between. From germline, CDR1 is SQVTM and CDR2 ANQGSEA. This CDR3 is 13 amino acids long. CDR3 DNA: TGCAGCGTTACAGGGCAGAACACCGGGGAGCTGTTTTTT. It encodes CSVTGQNTGELFF.

This clone was seen a few times. The chain uses TRBV10-3 and TRBJ1-3, with D possibly TRBD1 on 6 matching bases. V was shortened by 7 bases and J by 0 bases, with 10 bases between the two germline ends. Germline V gene sequence: CDR1 ENHRY, CDR2 SYGVKD. The CDR3 is 14 amino acids. CDR3 sequence: CAITGQYSGNTIYF. In DNA form, the CDR3 reads TGTGCCATCACCGGACAGTACTCTGGAAACACCATATATTTT.

V usage is TRBV10-3 and J usage is TRBJ1-2; D possibly corresponds to TRBD1 (6 bases). The V end lost 0 bases, the J end lost 10 bases, and 24 bases lay between the germline ends. Germline assignment: CDR1 ENHRY and CDR2 SYGVKD. This CDR3 is built from 17 residues. This CDR3 is CAISESSLNRVGSPYTF. DNA for the CDR3: TGTGCCATCAGTGAGTCATCGCTAAACAGGGTAGGCAGCCCCTACACCTTC.